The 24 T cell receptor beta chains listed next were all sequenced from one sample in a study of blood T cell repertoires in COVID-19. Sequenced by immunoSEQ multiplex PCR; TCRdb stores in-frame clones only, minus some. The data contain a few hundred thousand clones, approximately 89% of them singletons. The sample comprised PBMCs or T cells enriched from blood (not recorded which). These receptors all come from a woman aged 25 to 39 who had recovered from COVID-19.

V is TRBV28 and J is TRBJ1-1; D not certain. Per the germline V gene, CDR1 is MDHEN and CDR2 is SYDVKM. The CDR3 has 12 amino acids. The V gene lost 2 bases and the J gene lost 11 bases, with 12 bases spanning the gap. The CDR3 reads CASSLRISGAFF. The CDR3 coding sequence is TGTGCCAGCAGTTTACGGATCTCCGGGGCTTTCTTT.

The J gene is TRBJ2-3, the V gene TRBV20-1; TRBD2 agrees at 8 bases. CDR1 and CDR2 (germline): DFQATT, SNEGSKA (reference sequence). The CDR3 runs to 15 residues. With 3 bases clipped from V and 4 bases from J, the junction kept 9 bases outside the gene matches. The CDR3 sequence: CSASRSSGFPDTQYF. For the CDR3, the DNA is TGCAGTGCTAGTCGGTCTAGCGGGTTCCCAGATACGCAGTATTTT.

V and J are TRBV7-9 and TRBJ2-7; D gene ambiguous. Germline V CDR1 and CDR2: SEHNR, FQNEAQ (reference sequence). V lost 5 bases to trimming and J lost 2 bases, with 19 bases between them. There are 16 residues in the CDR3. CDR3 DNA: TGTGCCAGCAGCCCTAAATTGGGCCCTCGAACCTACGAGCAGTACTTC. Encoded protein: CASSPKLGPRTYEQYF.

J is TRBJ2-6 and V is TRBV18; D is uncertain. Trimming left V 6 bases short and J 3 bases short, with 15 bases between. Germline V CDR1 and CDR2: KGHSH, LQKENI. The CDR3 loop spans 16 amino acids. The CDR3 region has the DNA TGTGCCAGCTCCGCCGTTCTTGGGCGTGGGGCCAACGTCCTGACTTTC. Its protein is CASSAVLGRGANVLTF.

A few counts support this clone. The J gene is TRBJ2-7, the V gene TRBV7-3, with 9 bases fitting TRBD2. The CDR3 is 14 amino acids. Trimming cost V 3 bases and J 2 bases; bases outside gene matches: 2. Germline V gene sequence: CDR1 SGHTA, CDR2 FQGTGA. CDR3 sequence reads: CASSFAGGAYEQYF. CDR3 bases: TGTGCCAGCAGCTTTGCGGGAGGGGCCTACGAGCAGTACTTC.

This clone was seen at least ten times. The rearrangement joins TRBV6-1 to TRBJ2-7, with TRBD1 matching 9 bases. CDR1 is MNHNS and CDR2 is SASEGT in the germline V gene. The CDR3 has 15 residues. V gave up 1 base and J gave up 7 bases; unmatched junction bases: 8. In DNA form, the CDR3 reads TGTGCCAGCAGTGAAGAGACAGGGGGAGTGCGGGAGCAGTACTTC. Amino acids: CASSEETGGVREQYF.

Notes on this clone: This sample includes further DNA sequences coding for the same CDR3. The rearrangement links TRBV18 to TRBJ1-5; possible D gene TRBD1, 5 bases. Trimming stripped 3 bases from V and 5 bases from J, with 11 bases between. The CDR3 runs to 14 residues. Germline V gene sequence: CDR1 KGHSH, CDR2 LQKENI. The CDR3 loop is CASSPQGSDQPQHF. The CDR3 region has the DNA TGTGCCAGCTCACCCCAGGGTTCAGATCAGCCCCAGCATTTT. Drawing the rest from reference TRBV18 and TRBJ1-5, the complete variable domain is NAGVMQNPRHLVRRRGQEARLRCSPMKGHSHVYWYRQLPEEGLKFMVYLQKENIIDESGMPKERFSAEFPKEGPSILRIQQVVRGDSAAYFCASSPQGSDQPQHFGDGTRLSIL.

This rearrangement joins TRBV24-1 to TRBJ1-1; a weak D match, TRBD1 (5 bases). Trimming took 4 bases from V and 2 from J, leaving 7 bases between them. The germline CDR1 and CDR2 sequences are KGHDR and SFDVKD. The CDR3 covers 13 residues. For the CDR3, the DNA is TGTGCCACCAGTGACCAGGGTAACACTGAAGCTTTCTTT. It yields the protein CATSDQGNTEAFF.

In nucleotides, the CDR3 is TGTGCCAGCAGGCCCGGCGGCAGGGACGAGCAGTACTTC. Translation gives CASRPGGRDEQYF. The V and J genes are TRBV28 and TRBJ2-7, with D maybe TRBD1 (5 bases). Per the germline V gene, CDR1 is MDHEN and CDR2 is SYDVKM. The V end was cut by 6 bases, the J end by 5 bases, with 14 bases between. The CDR3 contains 13 residues.

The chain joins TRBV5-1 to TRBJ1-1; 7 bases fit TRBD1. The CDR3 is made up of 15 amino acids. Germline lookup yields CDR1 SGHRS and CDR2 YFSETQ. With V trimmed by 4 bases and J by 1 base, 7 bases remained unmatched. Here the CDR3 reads CASSQRQGANTEAFF. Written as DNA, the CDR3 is TGCGCCAGCAGCCAAAGACAGGGCGCGAACACTGAAGCTTTCTTT. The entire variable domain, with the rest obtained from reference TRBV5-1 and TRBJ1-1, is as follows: KAGVTQTPRYLIKTRGQQVTLSCSPISGHRSVSWYQQTPGQGLQFLFEYFSETQRNKGNFPGRFSGRQFSNSRSEMNVSTLELGDSALYLCASSQRQGANTEAFFGQGTRLTVV.

The CDR3 here is CASSPRTYNQPQHF. The DNA for the CDR3 is TGTGCCAGCAGTCCGCGGACTTACAATCAGCCCCAGCATTTT. The chain has TRBV28 and TRBJ1-5; no definite D call. CDR1 and CDR2 (germline): MDHEN, SYDVKM. The CDR3 contains 14 residues. V was cut by 5 bases and J by 3 bases, with 11 bases left in between.

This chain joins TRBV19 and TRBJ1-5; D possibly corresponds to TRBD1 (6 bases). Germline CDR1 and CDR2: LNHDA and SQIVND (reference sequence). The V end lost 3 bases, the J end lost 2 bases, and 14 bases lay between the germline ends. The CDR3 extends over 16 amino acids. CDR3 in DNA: TGTGCCAGTAGTATTTTCAGGGGATCAGGCAATCAGCCCCAGCATTTT. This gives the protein CASSIFRGSGNQPQHF.

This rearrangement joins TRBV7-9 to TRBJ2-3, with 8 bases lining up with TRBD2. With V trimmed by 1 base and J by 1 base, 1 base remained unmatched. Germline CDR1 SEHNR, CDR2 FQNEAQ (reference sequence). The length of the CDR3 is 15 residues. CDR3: CASSLDSGGTDTQYF. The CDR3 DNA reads TGTGCCAGCAGCTTAGATAGCGGGGGCACAGATACGCAGTATTTT.

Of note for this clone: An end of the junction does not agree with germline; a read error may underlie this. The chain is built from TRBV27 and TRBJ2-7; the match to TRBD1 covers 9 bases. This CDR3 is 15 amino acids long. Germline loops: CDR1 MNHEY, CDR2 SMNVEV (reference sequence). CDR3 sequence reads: CVSSSLQGAGYEQYF. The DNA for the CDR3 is TGTGTCAGCAGTTCGTTACAGGGGGCCGGCTACGAGCAGTACTTC.

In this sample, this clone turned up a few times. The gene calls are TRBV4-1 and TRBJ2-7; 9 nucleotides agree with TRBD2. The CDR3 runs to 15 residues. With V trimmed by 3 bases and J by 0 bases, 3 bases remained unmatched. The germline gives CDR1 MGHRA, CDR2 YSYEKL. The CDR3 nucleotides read TGCGCCAGCAGCCAGCTTAGCGGGAGCTCCTACGAGCAGTACTTC. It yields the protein CASSQLSGSSYEQYF.

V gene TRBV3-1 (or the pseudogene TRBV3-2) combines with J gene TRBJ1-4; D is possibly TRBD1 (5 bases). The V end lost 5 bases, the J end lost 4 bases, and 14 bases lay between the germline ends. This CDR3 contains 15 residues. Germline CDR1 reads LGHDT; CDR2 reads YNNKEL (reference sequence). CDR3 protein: CASSLYGGHNEKLFF. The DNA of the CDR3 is TGTGCCAGCAGCTTATACGGGGGTCATAATGAAAAACTGTTTTTT.

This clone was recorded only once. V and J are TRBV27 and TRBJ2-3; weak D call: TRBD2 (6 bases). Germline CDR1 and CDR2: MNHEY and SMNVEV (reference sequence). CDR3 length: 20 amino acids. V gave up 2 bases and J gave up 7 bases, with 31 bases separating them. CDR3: CASSLDFRGGRESLHHTQYF. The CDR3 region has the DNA TGTGCCAGCAGTTTAGACTTTAGGGGTGGACGGGAGTCCCTTCATCATACGCAGTATTTT.

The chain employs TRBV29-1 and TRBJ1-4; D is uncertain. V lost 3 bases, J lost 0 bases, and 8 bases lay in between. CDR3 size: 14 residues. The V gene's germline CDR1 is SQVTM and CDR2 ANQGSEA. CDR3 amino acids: CSVDLQATNEKLFF. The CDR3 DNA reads TGCAGCGTTGATCTGCAGGCAACTAATGAAAAACTGTTTTTT.

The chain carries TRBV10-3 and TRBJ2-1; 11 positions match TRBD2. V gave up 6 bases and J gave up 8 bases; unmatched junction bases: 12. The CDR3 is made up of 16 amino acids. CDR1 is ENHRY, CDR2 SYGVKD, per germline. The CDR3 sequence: CAISLKLAGVLYEQFF. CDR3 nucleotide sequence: TGTGCCATCAGCCTTAAACTAGCGGGAGTGTTGTATGAGCAGTTCTTC.

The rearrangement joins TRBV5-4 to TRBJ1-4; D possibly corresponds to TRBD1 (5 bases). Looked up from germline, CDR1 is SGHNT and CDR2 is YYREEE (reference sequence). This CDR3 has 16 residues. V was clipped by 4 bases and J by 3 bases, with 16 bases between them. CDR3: CASSRTGGVANEKLFF. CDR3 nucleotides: TGTGCCAGCAGCAGAACTGGGGGGGTGGCTAATGAAAAACTGTTTTTT.

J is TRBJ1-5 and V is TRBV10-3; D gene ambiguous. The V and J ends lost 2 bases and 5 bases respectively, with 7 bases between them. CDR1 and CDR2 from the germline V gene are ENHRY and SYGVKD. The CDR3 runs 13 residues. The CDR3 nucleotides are TGTGCCATCAGTGAGGCGGCTGATCAGCCCCAGCATTTT. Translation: CAISEAADQPQHF.

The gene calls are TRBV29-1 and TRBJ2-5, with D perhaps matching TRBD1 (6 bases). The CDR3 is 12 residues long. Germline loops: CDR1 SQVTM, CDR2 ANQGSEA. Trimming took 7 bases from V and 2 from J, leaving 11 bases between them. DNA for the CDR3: TGCAGCGCTGGGGGACAACAAGAGACCCAGTACTTC. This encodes CSAGGQQETQYF.

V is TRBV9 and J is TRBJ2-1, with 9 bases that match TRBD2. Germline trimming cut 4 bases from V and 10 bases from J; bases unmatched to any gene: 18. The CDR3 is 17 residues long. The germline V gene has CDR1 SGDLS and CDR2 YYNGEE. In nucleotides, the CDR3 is TGTGCCAGCAGCTCCACCCCGGGGCTAGCGGGGCGGTCAGAGCAGTTCTTC. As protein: CASSSTPGLAGRSEQFF.

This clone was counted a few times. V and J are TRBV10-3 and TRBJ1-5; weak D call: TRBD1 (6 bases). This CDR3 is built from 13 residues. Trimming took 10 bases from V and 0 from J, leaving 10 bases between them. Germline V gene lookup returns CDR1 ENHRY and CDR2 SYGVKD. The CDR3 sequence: CASRDNSNQPQHF. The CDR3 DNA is TGTGCCAGCCGGGACAATAGCAATCAGCCCCAGCATTTT.